The entry below gives a single TCR beta chain sequence along with its context. The data belong to a study of PD-1 blockade in classical Hodgkin lymphoma. The CDR3 is made up of 12 amino acids. Trimming shortened V by 5 bases and J by 2 bases, and 5 bases separated the two germline ends. Germline V gene data show CDR1 as SGHAT and CDR2 as FQNNGV. Measured with immunoSEQ multiplex PCR; TCRdb has only the in-frame clones, and not every one. The data hold 30,000 to 35,000 clones, with 80% to 95% observed a single time. After autologous stem cell transplantation all patients relapsed, and prior brentuximab vedotin exposure differed between cohorts. Researchers report purifying CD4+ T cells from thawed PBMCs by magnetic negative selection.

J is TRBJ2-3 and V is TRBV11-2; D gene uncertain. Sequencing used CD4+ T cells from blood, obtained at baseline. This receptor was identified in a human donor with classical Hodgkin lymphoma. The chain's CDR3 is CASSHYTDTQYF. The CDR3 DNA sequence: TGTGCCAGCAGCCATTACACAGATACGCAGTATTTT.